This is a list of T cell receptor beta chains from one sample in a study of blood T cells in healthy people across ages. MiXCR was run by TCRdb on the 5' RACE reads, yielding one entry per CDR3 protein. Among about 800,000 distinct CDR3 sequences, just under 25% were seen once, and the ten largest hold around 3.6%. These sequences were also reported in another study, on T cells of mothers and their children.

The material sequenced was blood. Receptor source: a boy between 10 and 17 years old in good health. CDR3s include the opening cysteine and the closing phenylalanine or tryptophan. A D gene is named only where the DNA matches it firmly. Some rows have no size entry. The others give once, few or many, or a class for an expanded clone.

TGTGCCAGCACCAAGGGACAGACCACCGGGGAGCTGTTTTTT | CASTKGQTTGELFF | TRBJ2-2 | TRBD1 | TRBV12-3/TRBV12-4 | few
TGTGCTAGCAGCTTAGCACTGGGGTCGGATACGCAGTATTTT | CASSLALGSDTQYF | TRBJ2-3 | NA | TRBV7-7 | few
TGTGCCAGCAGGCCCCGGGACTTTAACACCGGGGAGCTGTTTTTT | CASRPRDFNTGELFF | TRBJ2-2 | NA | TRBV6-2/TRBV6-3 | few
TGCGCCAGCAGTGAGCCTAGACAGGGGGCAAACACCGGGGAGCTGTTTTTT | CASSEPRQGANTGELFF | TRBJ2-2 | TRBD1 | TRBV10-2 | few
TGTGCCATCAGTGCCGTAGACACTGAAGCTTTCTTT | CAISAVDTEAFF | TRBJ1-1 | NA | TRBV10-3 | NA
TGTGCCAGCAGCTCGGGGGTGGAGAAGCCCTACGAGCAGTATTTC | CASSSGVEKPYEQYF | TRBJ2-7 | NA | TRBV7-9 | NA
TGTGCCAGCAGCTTCCTAGCGGGAGGGTATGGTGGCACCGGGGAGCTGTTTTTT | CASSFLAGGYGGTGELFF | TRBJ2-2 | TRBD2 | TRBV5-5 | NA
TGTGCCAGCAGCTTTTTAGATCCAACTAATGAAAAACTGTTTTTT | CASSFLDPTNEKLFF | TRBJ1-4 | NA | TRBV12-3/TRBV12-4 | NA
TGTGCCAGCAGCTTGGATGTAGCGGGACTGGAGTGGGGGACCCAGTACTTC | CASSLDVAGLEWGTQYF | TRBJ2-5 | TRBD2 | TRBV7-2 | NA
TGTGCCACCAGCAGAGATTTTGCGGGAGATCGCGAGCAGTACTTC | CATSRDFAGDREQYF | TRBJ2-7 | TRBD2 | TRBV15 | NA
TGCAGCGTTGAAGGAAAATGGGAGACCCAGTACTTC | CSVEGKWETQYF | TRBJ2-5 | NA | TRBV29-1 | NA
TGCAGCGTTGAAGATTCCCTAGATCAGTTCTTC | CSVEDSLDQFF | TRBJ2-1 | NA | TRBV29-1 | NA
TGTGCCAGCAGTTTGGACTCTTTCGATGTAGGTATAAATGAGCAGTTCTTC | CASSLDSFDVGINEQFF | TRBJ2-1 | NA | TRBV28 | NA
TGTGCCAGCAGCCCTACGACCCTTACAGGATACGAGCAGTACTTC | CASSPTTLTGYEQYF | TRBJ2-7 | NA | TRBV9 | NA
TGTGCCAGCAGGGTAGCGGGAGAATCGGAGACCCAGTACTTC | CASRVAGESETQYF | TRBJ2-5 | TRBD2 | TRBV7-3 | few
TGCAGCGCCGTCGGGGGCCACGAGCAGTACTTC | CSAVGGHEQYF | TRBJ2-7 | NA | TRBV29-1 | NA
TGTGCCAGCAGTCGGGGACAGGGCCCAGAGACCCAGTACTTC | CASSRGQGPETQYF | TRBJ2-5 | TRBD1 | TRBV2 | NA
TGTGCCATCAGTGAGCCTGTTGGGTCGGAGACCCAGTACTTC | CAISEPVGSETQYF | TRBJ2-5 | NA | TRBV10-3 | few
TGCGCCAGCAACCCAGATTATCCCTCCTACGAGCAGTACTTC | CASNPDYPSYEQYF | TRBJ2-7 | NA | TRBV5-1 | few
TGTGCCAGCACCCCGGGACAGCAAGAGACCCAGTACTTC | CASTPGQQETQYF | TRBJ2-5 | TRBD1 | TRBV12-3/TRBV12-4 | NA
TGTGCCAGCAGCCAGCCTTCTAGCGGGAGATCCTACGAGCAGTACTTC | CASSQPSSGRSYEQYF | TRBJ2-7 | TRBD2 | TRBV4-2 | few
TGCAGCGTTGACTGGCGGAAAGAAGTTGGGAATGAGCAGTTCTTC | CSVDWRKEVGNEQFF | TRBJ2-1 | NA | TRBV29-1 | few
TGTGCCAGCAGTCATCAGGGGTATGAGCAGTTCTTC | CASSHQGYEQFF | TRBJ2-1 | NA | TRBV12-3/TRBV12-4 | NA
TGCAGCGCCGAAGAGGGGAACACTGAAGCTTTCTTT | CSAEEGNTEAFF | TRBJ1-1 | NA | TRBV29-1 | few
TGTGCCAGCAGACCAGGGACAGGGGAAAATTGGGATACGCAGTATTTT | CASRPGTGENWDTQYF | TRBJ2-3 | TRBD1 | TRBV12-3/TRBV12-4 | NA
TGTGCCAGCAGCTTATTGACAGACTATGGCTACACCTTC | CASSLLTDYGYTF | TRBJ1-2 | NA | TRBV7-9 | NA
TGTGCCAGCAGCTTATCGCTAGCAGGGTCTGGCGAAAAACTGTTTTTT | CASSLSLAGSGEKLFF | TRBJ1-4 | NA | TRBV7-2 | NA
TGTGCCAGCAGTCCGTCCCTACAGGATGAGCAGTTCTTC | CASSPSLQDEQFF | TRBJ2-1 | NA | TRBV2 | few
TGTGCCAGCAGTTACTCGAGCGGCATTCCACTGTTTTTT | CASSYSSGIPLFF | TRBJ1-4 | NA | TRBV6-5 | few
TGTGCCAGCCTTCTGGACACGAACACTGAAGCTTTCTTT | CASLLDTNTEAFF | TRBJ1-1 | NA | TRBV7-2 | many
TGTGCCAGCAGCGACAGGATACGGGGTAATTCACCCCTCCACTTT | CASSDRIRGNSPLHF | TRBJ1-6 | NA | TRBV2 | few
TGCGCCAGCAGCCAAGATAGGACAGGGGGTTCGAACACCGGGGAGCTGTTTTTT | CASSQDRTGGSNTGELFF | TRBJ2-2 | TRBD1 | TRBV4-3 | few
TGTGCCAGCAGTGAGGACCTTACAGGGCGGGAGACCCAGTACTTC | CASSEDLTGRETQYF | TRBJ2-5 | NA | TRBV25-1 | few
TGTGCCAGCAGTGAATTATCCACGACAGGGAAAGAGACCCAGTACTTC | CASSELSTTGKETQYF | TRBJ2-5 | TRBD1 | TRBV2 | few
TGTGCCATCAGGGGGGACACAGACTACGAGCAGTACTTC | CAIRGDTDYEQYF | TRBJ2-7 | NA | TRBV10-3 | NA
TGTGCCAGCAGCCCCCGGAGTTTGGGGAACACTGAAGCTTTCTTT | CASSPRSLGNTEAFF | TRBJ1-1 | NA | TRBV7-9 | NA
TGTGCCGGCAGGGTTACCGGGACTTCCGCCTACGAGCAGTACTTC | CAGRVTGTSAYEQYF | TRBJ2-7 | NA | TRBV14 | NA
TGTGCCAGCAGTTTGGGCCGGACTAGCGAGGGTTGGGAAGAGACCCAGTACTTC | CASSLGRTSEGWEETQYF | TRBJ2-5 | TRBD2 | TRBV12-3/TRBV12-4 | many
TGCAGTGCTAGAGATGAGGACAACCTCTATGGCTACACCTTC | CSARDEDNLYGYTF | TRBJ1-2 | NA | TRBV20-1 | NA
TGTGCCAGCAGTATACTAGCGGGAGTAGACGAGCAGTACTTC | CASSILAGVDEQYF | TRBJ2-7 | TRBD2 | TRBV12-3/TRBV12-4 | NA
TGCAGTGCTAGAGGAGGGTATAGCAATCAGCCCCAGCATTTT | CSARGGYSNQPQHF | TRBJ1-5 | NA | TRBV20-1 | few
TGTGCCAGCAGTTTCGGACAGGGGACTTTAACTAACTATGGCTACACCTTC | CASSFGQGTLTNYGYTF | TRBJ1-2 | TRBD1 | TRBV5-6 | few
TGTGCCAGCAGCTTCCTTCTGGGTGAGCAGTTCTTC | CASSFLLGEQFF | TRBJ2-1 | NA | TRBV11-2 | few
TGTGCCAGCAGTTACTCGATGCCGGGACAGGGGTTAGGTGAAAAACTGTTTTTT | CASSYSMPGQGLGEKLFF | TRBJ1-4 | TRBD1 | TRBV6-5 | few
TGCGCCAGCAGCCAGGTCACAGCCGGGACCCAGTACTTC | CASSQVTAGTQYF | TRBJ2-5 | NA | TRBV4-3 | NA
TGCAGCGTTTCCTGGTCCGCGTACCAAGAGACCCAGTACTTC | CSVSWSAYQETQYF | TRBJ2-5 | NA | TRBV29-1 | few
TGTGCCGGCAGTGGTATGACTAGCGGCAATGAGCAGTTCTTC | CAGSGMTSGNEQFF | TRBJ2-1 | TRBD2 | TRBV7-2 | NA
TGTGCCAGCAGTGACTCTGCGGGGGGCACCGGGGAGCTGTTTTTT | CASSDSAGGTGELFF | TRBJ2-2 | TRBD2 | TRBV6-4 | NA
TGCAGTGCTAGAGATTTTTCCTGGGGTACTGCAGATACGCAGTATTTT | CSARDFSWGTADTQYF | TRBJ2-3 | NA | TRBV20-1 | NA
TGTGCCACCAGTGATTGGACTAGCGGGAGCGGGGAGACCCAGTACTTC | CATSDWTSGSGETQYF | TRBJ2-5 | TRBD2 | TRBV24-1 | few
TGTGCCAGCATTAGAGGGGATACGCAGTATTTT | CASIRGDTQYF | TRBJ2-3 | NA | TRBV12-3/TRBV12-4 | NA
TGTGCCAGCAGTAACAGGGAGGGCTACACCTTC | CASSNREGYTF | TRBJ1-2 | NA | TRBV6-5 | NA
TGTGCCAGCAGCCAAAGTACTACAGGGGTTGGGGCCAACGCCCTGACTTTC | CASSQSTTGVGANALTF | TRBJ2-6 | TRBD1 | TRBV13 | NA
TGTGCCAGCAGAGGAACTAGCGCGAGCTCCTACGAGCAGTACTTC | CASRGTSASSYEQYF | TRBJ2-7 | TRBD2 | TRBV27 | once
TGCAGCGTGCCCGGACAGGAAGAGACCCAGTACTTC | CSVPGQEETQYF | TRBJ2-5 | TRBD1 | TRBV29-1 | NA
TGTGCCAGCAGCTTAAGGGGGGACAGATCCTACAATGAGCAGTTCTTC | CASSLRGDRSYNEQFF | TRBJ2-1 | NA | TRBV11-2 | NA
TGTGCCAGCAGCAACCCCCGACCCAAAGAGACCCAGTACTTC | CASSNPRPKETQYF | TRBJ2-5 | NA | TRBV7-8 | NA
TGTGCCAGCGGAACAGGGACAGGTAGCAATCAGCCCCAGCATTTT | CASGTGTGSNQPQHF | TRBJ1-5 | TRBD1 | TRBV12-3/TRBV12-4 | few
TGTGCCAGCAGCCAAGGCCCCGGGACCCCGCAGTATTTT | CASSQGPGTPQYF | TRBJ2-3 | NA | TRBV3-1 | NA